The next 32 T cell receptor beta chains were all read from a single sample in a study of cytomegalovirus exposure and HLA in healthy donors (dated by TCRdb to the late 2010s). Library construction relied on the immunoSEQ multiplex PCR assay. TCRdb took this table from immuneACCESS and kept in-frame rearrangements with V and J called. Such tables lack part of the clones; where checked against another copy, unresolved V genes explain under half of the gap, and the rest is unexplained. Counted in this sample were roughly 100,000 clones; 88% of them appeared once. The ten largest make up 1.5% to 2% of the sample. The sample consisted of PBMCs. These receptors were obtained from a woman aged 18-30 years in good health and CMV-seropositive.

The chain employs TRBV11-2 and TRBJ2-7; 7 nucleotides match TRBD1. Germline loops: CDR1 SGHAT, CDR2 FQNNGV. This CDR3 is 17 amino acids long. With 1 base clipped from V and 0 bases from J, the junction kept 9 bases outside the gene matches. The CDR3 DNA sequence: TGTGCCAGCAGCTTAGTTTGGGACAGTTCGAGCTCCTACGAGCAGTACGTC. This translates into CASSLVWDSSSSYEQYV.

J is TRBJ1-4 and V is TRBV27; 7 bases agree with TRBD1. Germline lookup yields CDR1 MNHEY and CDR2 SMNVEV (reference sequence). The CDR3 contains 16 residues. The trim removed 6 bases at V and 6 bases at J, leaving 13 bases unmatched. CDR3 sequence reads: CASSPRTGDEDEKLFF. CDR3 DNA sequence: TGTGCCAGCAGCCCTCGGACAGGCGACGAGGATGAAAAACTGTTTTTT.

The rearrangement uses TRBV6-6 and TRBJ1-1; D remains ambiguous. This CDR3 is 13 amino acids long. Trimming cost V 7 bases and J 2 bases, with 11 bases left between them. CDR1 is MNHNY, CDR2 SVGAGI, per germline (reference sequence). CDR3 sequence (DNA): TGTGCCAGCACCCGTCAGGTTAACACTGAAGCTTTCTTT. Protein product: CASTRQVNTEAFF.

This chain connects TRBV18 to TRBJ1-1; D unresolved. From germline, CDR1 is KGHSH and CDR2 LQKENI. The CDR3 consists of 13 residues. V was shortened by 3 bases and J by 4 bases, with 9 bases between the two germline ends. CDR3 coding DNA: TGTGCCAGCTCACCGACGGAGGTCACTGAAGCTTTCTTT. This gives the protein CASSPTEVTEAFF.

J is TRBJ2-3 and V is TRBV6-5, with TRBD1 matching over 11 bases. V shed 6 bases and J 5 bases; nucleotides not matched to a gene: 4. The CDR3 runs to 14 residues. Germline V gene lookup returns CDR1 MNHEY and CDR2 SVGAGI. The CDR3 DNA is TGTGCCAGCAGCCTGGGACAGGGGGTAGATACGCAGTATTTT. Translating it yields CASSLGQGVDTQYF.

The chain has TRBV2 and TRBJ2-7, with TRBD2 identical over 12 bases. Per germline, CDR1 SNHLY and CDR2 FYNNEI. There are 15 residues in the CDR3. The ends lost 6 bases at V and 4 bases at J; junction bases unmatched: 7. This CDR3 is CASRAGTSGLYEQYF. CDR3 coding DNA: TGTGCCAGCAGAGCAGGGACTAGCGGGCTTTACGAGCAGTACTTC.

The chain combines TRBV9 with TRBJ1-1, with 8 bases identical to TRBD1. V gave up 3 bases and J gave up 4 bases; unmatched junction bases: 11. The CDR3 has 16 residues. Germline CDR1 reads SGDLS; CDR2 reads YYNGEE. CDR3 protein: CASSAPPGGWFTEAFF. The CDR3 coding sequence is TGTGCCAGCAGCGCCCCACCAGGGGGCTGGTTCACTGAAGCTTTCTTT. Using reference TRBV9 and TRBJ1-1 for the parts outside the CDR3, the full variable domain is DSGVTQTPKHLITATGQRVTLRCSPRSGDLSVYWYQQSLDQGLQFLIQYYNGEERAKGNILERFSAQQFPDLHSELNLSSLELGDSALYFCASSAPPGGWFTEAFFGQGTRLTVV.

This clone has just one count. V and J are TRBV7-9 and TRBJ1-4; D ambiguous. Trimming took 3 bases from V and 8 from J, leaving 7 bases between them. This CDR3 is built from 12 residues. Per germline, CDR1 SEHNR and CDR2 FQNEAQ (reference sequence). CDR3 loop: CASSLTGEKLFF. The CDR3 coding sequence is TGTGCCAGCAGCTTGACGGGGGAAAAACTGTTTTTT.

The CDR3 is CASSIRGSADTQYF. Written as DNA, the CDR3 is TGTGCCAGTAGTATTAGGGGTTCGGCAGATACGCAGTATTTT. V is TRBV19 and J is TRBJ2-3; tentative D call: TRBD1 (5 bases). With 3 bases removed from V and 4 bases from J, the gap between germline ends came to 11 bases. This CDR3 spans 14 amino acids. Germline CDR1 is LNHDA and CDR2 is SQIVND (reference sequence). The entire variable domain, with the rest obtained from reference TRBV19 and TRBJ2-3, is as follows: DGGITQSPKYLFRKEGQNVTLSCEQNLNHDAMYWYRQDPGQGLRLIYYSQIVNDFQKGDIAEGYSVSREKKESFPLTVTSAQKNPTAFYLCASSIRGSADTQYFGPGTRLTVL.

This sequence joins TRBV6-1 and TRBJ1-1; 9 nucleotides agree with TRBD1. CDR3 length equals 15 residues. The germline CDR1 and CDR2 sequences are MNHNS and SASEGT. J gave up 0 bases and V 6 bases, and 5 bases lay outside the gene matches. The CDR3 nucleotides are TGTGCCAGCAGGCCGGGACAGGGTATGAACACTGAAGCTTTCTTT. Its protein is CASRPGQGMNTEAFF.

The table lists this clone with a count of one. The chain links TRBV2 to TRBJ2-2, with D possibly TRBD1 on 5 matching bases. Trimming left V 4 bases short and J 1 base short, with 13 bases between. There are 16 residues in the CDR3. Per the germline V gene, CDR1 is SNHLY and CDR2 is FYNNEI. The CDR3 bases are TGTGCCAGCAGTGTAAGGCAGGGCGAGAACACCGGGGAGCTGTTTTTT. Amino acids: CASSVRQGENTGELFF.

The J gene is TRBJ2-1, the V gene TRBV5-4; 15 bases are shared with TRBD2. The CDR3 extends over 15 amino acids. Germline-derived CDR1 and CDR2 are SGHNT and YYREEE (reference sequence). Trimming at V came to 4 bases and at J to 7 bases, leaving 3 bases not matched to a gene. The CDR3: CASSRTSGGANEQFF. The CDR3 DNA sequence: TGTGCCAGCAGCCGGACTAGCGGGGGGGCAAATGAGCAGTTCTTC.

The chain uses TRBV27 and TRBJ1-2, with D possibly being TRBD1 (6 bases). The V gene's germline CDR1 is MNHEY and CDR2 SMNVEV (reference sequence). V was cut by 5 bases and J by 8 bases, with 18 bases left in between. The CDR3 is made up of 14 amino acids. The CDR3: CASSPFGTSDGYTF. In DNA form, the CDR3 reads TGTGCCAGCAGTCCTTTCGGGACATCGGACGGCTACACCTTC.

The chain is built from TRBV7-9 and TRBJ2-7; a possible D gene is TRBD2 (5 bases). Germline loops: CDR1 SEHNR, CDR2 FQNEAQ (reference sequence). This CDR3 contains 13 residues. The V gene lost 8 bases and the J gene lost 5 bases, with 16 bases spanning the gap. The CDR3 spells CASGRMTNDEQYF. CDR3 bases: TGTGCCAGCGGTCGGATGACTAACGACGAGCAGTACTTC.

The chain joins TRBV7-9 to TRBJ2-6; D might be TRBD1 (5 bases). The V end was cut by 2 bases, the J end by 3 bases, with 8 bases between. The germline V gene encodes CDR1 SEHNR and CDR2 FQNEAQ (reference sequence). This CDR3 region has 15 residues. The CDR3 loop reads CASSLSRDGANVLTF. The CDR3 region has the DNA TGTGCCAGCAGCTTAAGCAGGGATGGGGCCAACGTCCTGACTTTC.

This clone has a single count. The chain uses TRBV6-1 and TRBJ2-7; the match to TRBD2 covers 8 bases. Per the germline V gene, CDR1 is MNHNS and CDR2 is SASEGT. The CDR3 totals 14 residues. V was pared by 3 bases and J by 1 base, with 2 bases of the junction left unmatched. The CDR3 is CASSDTGGSYEQYF. CDR3 DNA sequence: TGTGCCAGCAGTGATACGGGGGGGTCCTACGAGCAGTACTTC.

The rearrangement links TRBV15 to TRBJ2-5, with D uncertain. The CDR3 is 16 residues long. V was shortened by 4 bases and J by 2 bases, with 17 bases between the two germline ends. CDR1 and CDR2 (germline): LNHNV, YYDKDF (reference sequence). This CDR3 reads CATSKDPYFEQETQYF. The CDR3 coding sequence is TGTGCCACCAGCAAAGACCCGTACTTCGAACAAGAGACCCAGTACTTC.

The V call is TRBV27, the J call TRBJ2-2, with D possibly being TRBD1 (6 bases). The CDR3 sequence is 13 residues long. The ends were cut back, 5 bases at V and 6 bases at J, with 10 bases in the middle. CDR1 is MNHEY, CDR2 SMNVEV, per germline (reference sequence). CDR3 region: CASSLTGSGELFF. The DNA for the CDR3 is TGTGCCAGCAGTCTAACAGGGTCCGGGGAGCTGTTTTTT.

The chain employs TRBV6-5 and TRBJ2-6; D perhaps matches TRBD1 (5 bases). Germline V CDR1 and CDR2: MNHEY, SVGAGI. The CDR3 runs to 15 residues. V gave up 5 bases and J gave up 1 base, with 9 bases separating them. CDR3 bases: TGTGCCAGCAGTAAACAGGTGTCTGGGGCCAACGTCCTGACTTTC. Amino acids: CASSKQVSGANVLTF.

The chain has TRBV5-4 and TRBJ2-1; 8 nucleotides agree with TRBD1. V shed 1 base and J 7 bases; nucleotides not matched to a gene: 4. Germline V gene data show CDR1 as SGHNT and CDR2 as YYREEE (reference sequence). The CDR3 sequence is 14 residues long. The CDR3 coding sequence is TGTGCCAGCAGCTTGACAGGGGGAAGTAATGAGCAGTTCTTC. This gives the protein CASSLTGGSNEQFF.

The V gene is TRBV7-8, the J gene TRBJ1-5; 7 positions match TRBD1. V lost 7 bases to trimming and J lost 2 bases; unmatched junction nucleotides: 5. The V gene's germline CDR1 is SGHVS and CDR2 FQNEAQ. This CDR3 comprises 14 residues. CDR3 sequence (DNA): TGTGCCAGCACCGACAGGGTCGGCAATCAGCCCCAGCATTTT. Amino acids: CASTDRVGNQPQHF. Supplemented by reference TRBV7-8 and TRBJ1-5, the full variable domain reads GAGVSQSPRYKVAKRGQDVALRCDPISGHVSLFWYQQALGQGPEFLTYFQNEAQLDKSGLPSDRFFAERPEGSVSTLKIQRTQQEDSAVYLCASTDRVGNQPQHFGDGTRLSIL.

V usage is TRBV7-7 and J usage is TRBJ1-1; no firm D call. Germline V gives CDR1 SSHAT, CDR2 FNYEAQ (reference sequence). The CDR3 contains 15 residues. V was clipped by 0 bases and J by 2 bases, with 10 bases between them. CDR3 in amino acids: CASSLASSGNTEAFF. In nucleotides, the CDR3 is TGTGCCAGCAGCTTAGCGAGTTCAGGTAACACTGAAGCTTTCTTT.

The chain recombines TRBV9 with TRBJ2-5, with TRBD2 matching 10 bases. Per germline, CDR1 SGDLS and CDR2 YYNGEE. The CDR3 contains 16 residues. With 0 bases clipped from V and 1 base from J, the junction kept 3 bases outside the gene matches. Here the CDR3 reads CASSVDPSGGQETQYF. CDR3 bases: TGTGCCAGCAGCGTAGATCCTAGCGGGGGCCAAGAGACCCAGTACTTC. Complete variable domain (other parts from reference TRBV9 and TRBJ2-5): DSGVTQTPKHLITATGQRVTLRCSPRSGDLSVYWYQQSLDQGLQFLIQYYNGEERAKGNILERFSAQQFPDLHSELNLSSLELGDSALYFCASSVDPSGGQETQYFGPGTRLLVL.

This clone has a single count. The CDR3 region is CSVEPGVGDYGYTF. CDR3 bases: TGCAGCGTTGAACCCGGGGTGGGCGACTATGGCTACACCTTC. The chain links TRBV29-1 to TRBJ1-2; D gene uncertain. Trimming cost V 2 bases and J 3 bases, with 13 bases left between them. This CDR3 comprises 14 residues. Germline V gene lookup returns CDR1 SQVTM and CDR2 ANQGSEA.

The V call is TRBV2, the J call TRBJ1-2, with D uncertain. Looked up from germline, CDR1 is SNHLY and CDR2 is FYNNEI. This CDR3 is 13 amino acids long. V lost 2 bases and J 4 bases, leaving 8 bases between the germline ends. CDR3 DNA: TGTGCCAGCAGTGAACAGGCATCCTATGGCTACACCTTC. It yields the protein CASSEQASYGYTF.

This chain connects TRBV10-3 to TRBJ2-1, with a possible D match to TRBD2 (6 bases). V shed 10 bases and J shed 2 bases, with 21 bases lying between them. The CDR3 spans 16 residues. Looked up from germline, CDR1 is ENHRY and CDR2 is SYGVKD. CDR3 coding DNA: TGTGCCACCACCTCAAGTGTTAGCGGCACCTACAATGAGCAGTTCTTC. Translating gives CATTSSVSGTYNEQFF.

The chain joins TRBV7-8 to TRBJ1-6, with a tentative D call TRBD1 (6 bases). Trimming cost V 1 base and J 0 bases, with 19 bases left between them. The CDR3 covers 20 residues. Looked up from germline, CDR1 is SGHVS and CDR2 is FQNEAQ. This CDR3 is CASSLVGGGGGSSYNSPLHF. The CDR3 coding sequence is TGTGCCAGCAGCTTAGTAGGAGGGGGAGGGGGTAGCTCCTATAATTCACCCCTCCACTTT.

This chain links TRBV6-6 with TRBJ2-7, with D possibly TRBD2 on 5 matching bases. The CDR3 runs to 12 residues. The V gene's germline CDR1 is MNHNY and CDR2 SVGAGI (reference sequence). The V gene lost 4 bases and the J gene lost 4 bases, with 8 bases spanning the gap. The CDR3 DNA is TGTGCCAGCAGTTCAGCGGATTACGAGCAGTACGTC. Protein sequence: CASSSADYEQYV.

V is TRBV6-6 and J is TRBJ2-2, with a weak D call TRBD2 (6 bases). This CDR3 contains 13 residues. Germline assignment: CDR1 MNHNY and CDR2 SVGAGI (reference sequence). The V gene lost 7 bases and the J gene lost 6 bases, with 12 bases spanning the gap. CDR3 residues: CASTGVLAGELFF. The CDR3 nucleotides are TGTGCCAGCACGGGGGTACTAGCCGGGGAGCTGTTTTTT.

The gene calls are TRBV29-1 and TRBJ2-7; 10 bases line up with TRBD2. The ends lost 1 base at V and 0 bases at J; junction bases unmatched: 6. CDR1 and CDR2 from the germline V gene are SQVTM and ANQGSEA. The CDR3 loop spans 16 amino acids. The CDR3 here is CSVEGGLAGDSYEQYF. In DNA, the CDR3 is TGCAGCGTTGAAGGAGGGCTAGCGGGGGACTCCTACGAGCAGTACTTC.

CDR3 bases: TGTGCCAGCTCTACAGGGGGTTCCTCTAACTATGGCTACACCTTC. Translating gives CASSTGGSSNYGYTF. The genes are TRBV28 and TRBJ1-2, with 8 bases lining up with TRBD1. This CDR3 is 15 amino acids long. Germline V lookup: CDR1 MDHEN, CDR2 SYDVKM. V shed 8 bases and J 0 bases; nucleotides not matched to a gene: 8.

V usage is TRBV6-1 and J usage is TRBJ1-4; weak D call: TRBD1 (5 bases). The CDR3 contains 15 residues. CDR1 MNHNS and CDR2 SASEGT come from the germline V gene. V dropped 0 bases and J dropped 5 bases, with 10 bases sitting between them. The CDR3 DNA follows: TGTGCCAGCAGTGAAGCGGGGCGGCTCAATGAAAAACTGTTTTTT. This encodes CASSEAGRLNEKLFF.